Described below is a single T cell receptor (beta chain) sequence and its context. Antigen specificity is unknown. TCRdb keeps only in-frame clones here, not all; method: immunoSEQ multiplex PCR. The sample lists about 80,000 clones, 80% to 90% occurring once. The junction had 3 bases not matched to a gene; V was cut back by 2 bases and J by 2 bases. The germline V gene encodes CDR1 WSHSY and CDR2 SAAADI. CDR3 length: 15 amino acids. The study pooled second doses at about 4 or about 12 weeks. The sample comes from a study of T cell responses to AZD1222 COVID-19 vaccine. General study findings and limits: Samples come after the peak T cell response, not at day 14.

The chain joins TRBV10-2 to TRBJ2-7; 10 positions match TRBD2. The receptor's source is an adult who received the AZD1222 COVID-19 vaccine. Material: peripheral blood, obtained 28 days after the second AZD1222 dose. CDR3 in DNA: TGCGCCAGCAGTGAGGTAGCGGGGGGCCCCTACGAGCAGTACTTC. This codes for CASSEVAGGPYEQYF.